The subject of this entry is one T cell receptor beta chain. The data were obtained in a study of blood T cell repertoires in COVID-19. For the study at large: Samples representing acute and convalescent COVID-19 were sourced from the United States, Italy and Spain. T cells, B-cell-depleted T cells, or PBMCs supplied cDNA or gDNA.

Per the original methods: Amplification from reference gene primers served as the basis for estimated nucleated cell counts. The table came from immunoSEQ multiplex PCR; TCRdb's copy has only in-frame clones and leaves some out. The V and J calls and the clone size are those of that table, but D and trimming were determined from the DNA. Of 60,000 to 75,000 clones detected, around 86% appear once; the ten largest clones hold 4% to 5.5%. Germline V gene sequence: CDR1 SGHRS, CDR2 YFSETQ. V lost 4 bases and J lost 4; bases outside the gene matches: 12. This CDR3 has 16 amino acids. The sequenced sample consisted of peripheral blood. The chain has TRBV5-1 and TRBJ2-3; 7 bases align to TRBD2. The sequence was collected from a man aged 50-59 years with active COVID-19. The CDR3 reads CASSPRGGPRADTQYF. CDR3 bases: TGCGCCAGCAGCCCGCGGGGAGGGCCGAGGGCAGATACGCAGTATTTT.